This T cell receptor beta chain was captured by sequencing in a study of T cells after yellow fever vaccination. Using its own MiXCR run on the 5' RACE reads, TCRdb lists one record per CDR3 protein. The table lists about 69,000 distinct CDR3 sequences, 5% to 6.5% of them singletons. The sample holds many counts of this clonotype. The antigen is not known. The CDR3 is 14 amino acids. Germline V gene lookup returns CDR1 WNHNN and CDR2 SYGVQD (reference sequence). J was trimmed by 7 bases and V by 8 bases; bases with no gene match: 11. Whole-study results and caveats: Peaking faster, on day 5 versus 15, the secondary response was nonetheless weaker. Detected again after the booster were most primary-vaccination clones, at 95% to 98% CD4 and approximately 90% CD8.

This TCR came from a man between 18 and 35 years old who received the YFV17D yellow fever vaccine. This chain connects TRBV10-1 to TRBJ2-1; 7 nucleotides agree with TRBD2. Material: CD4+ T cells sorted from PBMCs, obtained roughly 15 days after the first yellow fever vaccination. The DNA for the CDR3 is TGCGCCAGCTCCCTCGGGGGGATGGGGAATGAGCAGTTCTTC. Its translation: CASSLGGMGNEQFF.